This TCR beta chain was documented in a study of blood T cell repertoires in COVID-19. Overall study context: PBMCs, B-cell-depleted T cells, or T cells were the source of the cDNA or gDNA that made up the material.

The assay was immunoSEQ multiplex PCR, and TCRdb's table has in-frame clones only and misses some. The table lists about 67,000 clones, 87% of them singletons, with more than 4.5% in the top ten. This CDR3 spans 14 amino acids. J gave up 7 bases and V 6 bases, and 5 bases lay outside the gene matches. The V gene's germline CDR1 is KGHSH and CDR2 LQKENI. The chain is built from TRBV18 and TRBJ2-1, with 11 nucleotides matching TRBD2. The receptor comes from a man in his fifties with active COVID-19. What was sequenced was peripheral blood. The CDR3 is CASSTSGTSNEQFF. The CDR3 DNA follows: TGTGCCAGCTCGACTAGCGGGACCTCTAATGAGCAGTTCTTC.